This T cell receptor (beta chain) stems from a study of blood T cell repertoires in COVID-19. CDR3 size: 15 residues. Germline values: CDR1 SGHKS, CDR2 YYEKEE (reference sequence). V lost 0 bases, J lost 2 bases, and 11 bases lay in between. Here immunoSEQ multiplex PCR was the method, and the copy in TCRdb shows in-frame clones only, minus some. The sample consists of about 88,000 clones, 80% to 95% of them appearing once. The sequence came from a man between 18 and 35 years old with COVID-19, enrolled during active disease. The chain recombines TRBV5-5 with TRBJ1-2; D unresolved. Sequenced input: peripheral blood. CDR3 nucleotide sequence: TGTGCCAGCAGCTTGGGGGTAACTACAAACTATGGCTACACCTTC. Protein: CASSLGVTTNYGYTF.